This T cell receptor (beta chain) was sequenced in a study of blood T cell repertoires in COVID-19. Study as a whole: The cDNA or gDNA used as material had been derived from T cells, B-cell-depleted T cells, or PBMCs.

Study processing details: Estimates of nucleated cell counts were drawn from the amplification of reference gene primers. The table came from immunoSEQ multiplex PCR; TCRdb's copy has only in-frame clones and leaves some out. From that table come the V and J calls and clone size; the DNA was used to work out D and trimming. The sample comprises about 63,000 clones, around 88% of which are singletons, and approximately 20% rests with the top ten. The V gene's germline CDR1 is LNHDA and CDR2 SQIVND (reference sequence). The V gene lost 5 bases and the J gene lost 2 bases, with 9 bases spanning the gap. The CDR3 covers 14 residues.

The source material was peripheral blood. The origin of this receptor is an elderly woman with acute or convalescent COVID-19. V gene TRBV19 combines with J gene TRBJ2-2; the D is unclear. The CDR3 here is CASSYNPNTGELFF. DNA for the CDR3: TGTGCCAGTAGTTACAACCCCAACACCGGGGAGCTGTTTTTT.